What follows describes a single T cell receptor beta chain. No antigen is known for it. Here immunoSEQ multiplex PCR was the method, and the copy in TCRdb shows in-frame clones only, minus some. The sample includes tens of thousands of clones, about 70% of them seen just once. Trimming removed 1 base at V and 0 bases at J, with 14 bases between. This CDR3 contains 17 residues. The germline V gene encodes CDR1 SGDLS and CDR2 YYNGEE. The sample comes from a study of T cell clones after liver transplantation. Study-level points and caveats: Migration into the graft, not deletion, may explain lost graft donor-reactive T cells.

This receptor was taken from a human patient who received a liver transplant. Some T cells may be graft donor cells. The chain carries TRBV9 and TRBJ2-1; possible D gene TRBD2, 6 bases. Specimen: CD4+ T cells from blood, collected at the 22-month timepoint. DNA of the CDR3: TGTGCCAGCAGCGTAAGATCGGGACTTAGCTCCTACAATGAGCAGTTCTTC. Translation gives CASSVRSGLSSYNEQFF. The complete variable domain, with remaining parts taken from reference TRBV9 and TRBJ2-1, reads DSGVTQTPKHLITATGQRVTLRCSPRSGDLSVYWYQQSLDQGLQFLIQYYNGEERAKGNILERFSAQQFPDLHSELNLSSLELGDSALYFCASSVRSGLSSYNEQFFGPGTRLTVL.